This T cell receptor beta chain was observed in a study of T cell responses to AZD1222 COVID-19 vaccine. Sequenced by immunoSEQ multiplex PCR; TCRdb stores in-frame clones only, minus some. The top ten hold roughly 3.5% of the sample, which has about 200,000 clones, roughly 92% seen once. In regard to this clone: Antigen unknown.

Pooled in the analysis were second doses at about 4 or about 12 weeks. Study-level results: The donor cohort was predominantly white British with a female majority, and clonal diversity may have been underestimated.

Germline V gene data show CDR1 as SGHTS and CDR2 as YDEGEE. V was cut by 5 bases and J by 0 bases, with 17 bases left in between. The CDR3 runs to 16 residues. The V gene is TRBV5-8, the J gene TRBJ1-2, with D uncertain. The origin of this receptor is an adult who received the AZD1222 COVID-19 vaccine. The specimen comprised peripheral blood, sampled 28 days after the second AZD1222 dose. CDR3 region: CASSPPGTDANYGYTF. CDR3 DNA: TGTGCCAGCAGTCCCCCGGGAACCGACGCTAACTATGGCTACACCTTC.